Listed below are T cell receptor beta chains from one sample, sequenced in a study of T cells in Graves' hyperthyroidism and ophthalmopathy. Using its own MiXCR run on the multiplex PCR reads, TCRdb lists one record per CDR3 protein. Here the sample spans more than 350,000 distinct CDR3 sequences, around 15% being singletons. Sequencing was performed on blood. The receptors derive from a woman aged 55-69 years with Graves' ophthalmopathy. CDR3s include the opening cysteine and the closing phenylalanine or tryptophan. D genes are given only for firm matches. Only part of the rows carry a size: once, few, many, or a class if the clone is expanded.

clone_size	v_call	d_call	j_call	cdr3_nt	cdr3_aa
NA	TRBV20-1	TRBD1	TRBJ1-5	TGCAGTGCTAGGGAAGGGGGCAGCAATCAGCCCCAGCATTTT	CSAREGGSNQPQHF
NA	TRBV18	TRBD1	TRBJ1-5	TGTGCCAGCTCACCTCGACAGGGGATGGAGCCCCAGCATTTT	CASSPRQGMEPQHF
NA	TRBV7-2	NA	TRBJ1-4	TGTGCCAGCAGCTTAAGGGGTGGGGATAATGAAAAACTGTTTTTT	CASSLRGGDNEKLFF
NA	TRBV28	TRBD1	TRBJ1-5	TGTGCCAGCAGACTGGACAGGGGCAGCAATCAGCCCCAGCATTTT	CASRLDRGSNQPQHF
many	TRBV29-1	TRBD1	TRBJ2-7	TGCAGCGTTGAGATTAGGGGACAGGCCTACGAGCAGTACTTC	CSVEIRGQAYEQYF
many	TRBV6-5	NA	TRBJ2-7	TGTGCCAGCAGTTACACTCTAGTAGGCTACGGCGAGCAGTACTTC	CASSYTLVGYGEQYF
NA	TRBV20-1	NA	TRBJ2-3	TGCAGTGCTAGGGGTGGGGCTAGCACAGATACGCAGTATTTT	CSARGGASTDTQYF
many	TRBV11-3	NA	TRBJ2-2	TGTGCCAGCAGCTTAGATTTCGGGACCTCGACCGGGGAGCTGTTTTTT	CASSLDFGTSTGELFF
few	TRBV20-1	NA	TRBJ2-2	TGCAGTACTAGCAGCCAAGCGAACACCGGGGAGCTGTTTTTT	CSTSSQANTGELFF
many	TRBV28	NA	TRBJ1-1	TGTGCCAGCAGTCATCAGGTTGAAGCTTTCTTT	CASSHQVEAFF
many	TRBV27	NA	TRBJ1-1	TGTGCCAGCAGTTTTTCGGGGTGGACTGAAGCTTTCTTT	CASSFSGWTEAFF
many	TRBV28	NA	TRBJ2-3	TGTGCCAGCAGTTTAATGGGGGCGACAGATACGCAGTATTTT	CASSLMGATDTQYF
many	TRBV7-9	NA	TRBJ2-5	TGTGCCAGCAGCGTAGAGGAGACCCAGTACTTC	CASSVEETQYF
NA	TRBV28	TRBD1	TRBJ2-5	TGTGCCAGCAGTTCCATCGGACAGGGCGAACAAGAGACCCAGTACTTC	CASSSIGQGEQETQYF
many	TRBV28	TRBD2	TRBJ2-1	TGTGCCAGCAGTTTAGGACTAGCGGGAGGATTCACTGAGCAGTTCTTC	CASSLGLAGGFTEQFF
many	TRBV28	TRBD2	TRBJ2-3	TGTGCCAGCAGTCCAACTAGCGGGAGCCCAGATACGCAGTATTTT	CASSPTSGSPDTQYF
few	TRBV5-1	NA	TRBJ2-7	TGCGCCAGCAGCTTGTTGCGTGACTACGAGCAGTACTTC	CASSLLRDYEQYF
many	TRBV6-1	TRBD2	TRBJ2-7	TGTGCCAGCAATGCGGGAGGATGGGACGAGCAGTACTTC	CASNAGGWDEQYF
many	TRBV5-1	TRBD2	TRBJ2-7	TGCGCCAGCAGCTTGGTGGGTAGCGGGAGGGCCGGAGAGCAGTACTTC	CASSLVGSGRAGEQYF
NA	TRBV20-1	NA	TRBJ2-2	TGCAGTGCTAGACGGGACGTAAACACCGGGGAGCTGTTTTTT	CSARRDVNTGELFF
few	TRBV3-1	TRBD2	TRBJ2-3	TGTGCCAGCAGCCGAGGAGGTACTAGCGGGAGTCTTACGCAGTATTTT	CASSRGGTSGSLTQYF
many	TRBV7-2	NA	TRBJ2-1	TGTGCCAGCAGCCCCCGCCTGGCTCCCAGTGAGCAGTTCTTC	CASSPRLAPSEQFF
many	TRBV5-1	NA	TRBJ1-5	TGCGCCAGCAGCTTGGCTGTAGGGGGCAATCAGCCCCAGCATTTT	CASSLAVGGNQPQHF
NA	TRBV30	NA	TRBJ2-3	TGTGCCTGGAGTGTTGGCGCGGGGGCAGATATGCAGTATTTT	CAWSVGAGADMQYF
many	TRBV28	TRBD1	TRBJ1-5	TGTGCCAGCAGGACCTACAGGGGGCATGTGAGCAATCAGCCCCAGCATTTT	CASRTYRGHVSNQPQHF
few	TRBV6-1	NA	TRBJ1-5	TGTGCCAGCAGTCCTCGGGGGCGAAGCAATCAGCCCCAGCATTTT	CASSPRGRSNQPQHF
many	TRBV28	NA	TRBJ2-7	TGTGCCAGCAGAAGGACAGACTACGAGCAGTACTTC	CASRRTDYEQYF
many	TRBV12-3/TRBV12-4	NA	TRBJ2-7	TGTGCCAGCAGAGCGTCTAGCCGGGTCTACGAGCAGTACTTC	CASRASSRVYEQYF
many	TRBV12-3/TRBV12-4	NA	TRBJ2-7	TGTGCCAGCAGTTTAGCGGGACGAACCTACGAGCAGTACTTC	CASSLAGRTYEQYF
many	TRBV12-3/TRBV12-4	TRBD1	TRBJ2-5	TGTGCCAGCAGTGCCGATGCAGGGGGCATAGGAGAGACCCAGTACTTC	CASSADAGGIGETQYF
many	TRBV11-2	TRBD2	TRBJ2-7	TGTGCCAGCAGCTTAGTTCGCGGGAGCTCCTACGAGCAGTACTTC	CASSLVRGSSYEQYF
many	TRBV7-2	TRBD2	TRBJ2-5	TGTGCCAGCAGCTTATCGACTAGCGGGACGGAGACCCAGTACTTC	CASSLSTSGTETQYF
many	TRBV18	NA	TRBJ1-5	TGTGCCAGCTCAGCCGCAAGGGGAAATCAGCCCCAGCATTTT	CASSAARGNQPQHF
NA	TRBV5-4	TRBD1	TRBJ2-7	TGTGCCAGCAGCATGGGACAGTTTTACGAGCAGTACTTC	CASSMGQFYEQYF
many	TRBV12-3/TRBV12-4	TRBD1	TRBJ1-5	TGTGCCAGCACGGGACAGGTGGATCAGCCCCAGCATTTT	CASTGQVDQPQHF
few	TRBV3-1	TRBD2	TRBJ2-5	TGTGCCAGCAGCTGGACCGGGACTAGCTCCGAGACCCAGTACTTC	CASSWTGTSSETQYF
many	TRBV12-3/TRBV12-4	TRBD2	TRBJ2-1	TGTGCCAGCAGTGCCCCGACTAGCGGGAGCCAGTTCTTC	CASSAPTSGSQFF
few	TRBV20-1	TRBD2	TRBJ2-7	TGCAGTGCTAGAGGAATAAAGACTAGCGGCTACGAGCAGTACTTC	CSARGIKTSGYEQYF
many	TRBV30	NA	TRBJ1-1	TGTGCCTGGAGTGTAACGCAGAACACTGAAGCTTTCTTT	CAWSVTQNTEAFF
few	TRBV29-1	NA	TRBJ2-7	TGCAGCGTTGAAGATATGGGGGGACTTCGGAACGAGCAGTACTTC	CSVEDMGGLRNEQYF
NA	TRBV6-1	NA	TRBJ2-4	TGTGCCAGCAGTGAAGCTACGGGGACGACAAACATTCAGTACTTC	CASSEATGTTNIQYF
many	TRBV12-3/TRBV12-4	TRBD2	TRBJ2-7	TGTGCCAGCAGTTTAGGTCTAGCGGGAGGCGAGCAGTGCTTC	CASSLGLAGGEQCF
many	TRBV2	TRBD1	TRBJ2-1	TGTGCCAGCAGTATCTCAGGGGGACCCTACAATGAGCAGTTCTTC	CASSISGGPYNEQFF
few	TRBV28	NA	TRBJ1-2	TGTGCCAGCAGTCCCTCGGACCGGACCTATGGCTACACCTTC	CASSPSDRTYGYTF
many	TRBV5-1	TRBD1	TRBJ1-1	TGCGCCAGCAGCACCGGACAGGGGGCGACTGAAGCTTTCTTT	CASSTGQGATEAFF
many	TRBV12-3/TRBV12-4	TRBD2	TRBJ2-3	TGTGCCAGCAGTTTGACTAGCGGGGGGAGCACAGATACGCAGTATTTT	CASSLTSGGSTDTQYF
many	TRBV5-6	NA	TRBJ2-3	TGTGCCAGCAGCTTGCGAGCCTGGAGGGCAGATACGCAGTATTTT	CASSLRAWRADTQYF
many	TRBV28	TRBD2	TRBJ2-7	TGTGCCAGCACTGACGCGGGGGTCTCCTACGAGCAGTACTTC	CASTDAGVSYEQYF
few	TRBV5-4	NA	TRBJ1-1	TGTGCCAGCAGCTTAGGACCACTAGGGCAGACCAATGAAGCTTTCTTT	CASSLGPLGQTNEAFF
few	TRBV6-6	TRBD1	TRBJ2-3	TGTGCCAGCAGTTACCCCGGGACAGGGTCAGATACGCAGTATTTT	CASSYPGTGSDTQYF
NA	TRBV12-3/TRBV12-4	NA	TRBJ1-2	TGTGCCAGCAGTCCTACAGGCATCTATGGCTACACCTTC	CASSPTGIYGYTF
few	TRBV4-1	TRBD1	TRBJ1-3	TGCGCCAGCAGCCAAGATCGGGGACAGGGGGCGGCTGGAAACACCATATATTTT	CASSQDRGQGAAGNTIYF
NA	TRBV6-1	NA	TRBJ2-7	TGTGCCAGCAGCTCAGGTACTCCCGAGGTCTACGAGCAGTACTTC	CASSSGTPEVYEQYF
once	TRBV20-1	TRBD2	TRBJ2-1	TGCAGTGCGGTCGGGACTAGCGGGAGGGCGGATGAGCAGTTCTTC	CSAVGTSGRADEQFF